The subject of this entry is one TCR beta chain. Its target is not known. Here immunoSEQ multiplex PCR was the method, and the copy in TCRdb shows in-frame clones only, minus some. This sample has 40,000 to 60,000 clones, with around 84% found just once. This record comes from a study of OX40 agonist ivuxolimab in advanced cancers. Looking at the study overall: Patients in the trial were receiving intravenous ivuxolimab every 2 weeks, at doses of 0.01 to 10 mg/kg. Every patient in dose escalation had hepatocellular carcinoma, melanoma, renal cell or head and neck cancer. Broader study findings: Among the nonresponders, some also had low normalized T-cell clonal expansion. Clones of CD4+ and CD8+ blood T cells grew by week 6 at doses of 0.1 to 3.0 mg/kg.

Germline CDR1 is SNHLY and CDR2 is FYNNEI. The V and J ends lost 3 bases and 9 bases, in that order; junction bases with no gene match: 13. The CDR3 length is 15 residues. The chain uses TRBV2 and TRBJ2-7; TRBD2 matches at 8 bases. The receptor's source is an adult with an advanced solid tumor such as melanoma, head and neck, liver or kidney cancer. Sequenced material: CD4+ or CD8+ T cells sorted from blood, taken in a trial of the OX40 agonist ivuxolimab. For the CDR3, the DNA is TGTGCCAGCAGTGACTCGGGACTAGGAAGTTTCGTGCAGTACTTC. Encoded protein: CASSDSGLGSFVQYF.